Listed below are T cell receptor beta chains from one sample, sequenced in a study of blood T cell repertoires in COVID-19. This table comes from immunoSEQ multiplex PCR, and its TCRdb copy is limited to in-frame clones, with some not included. The sample consists of about 120,000 clones, about 77% of them appearing once. The sequencing sample was made of peripheral blood. These receptors were taken from a human donor in a cohort sampled during active COVID-19. Both conserved end residues are part of each CDR3. A D gene is named only where the DNA matches it firmly. Clone size appears in some rows only: once, few, many, or a class for an expanded clone.

d_call clone_size j_call v_call cdr3_nt cdr3_aa
TRBD1 - TRBJ2-7 TRBV6-5 TGTGCCAGCAGGATAAGGACAGGGGCCAGCTACGAGCAGTACTTC CASRIRTGASYEQYF
- - TRBJ2-6 TRBV7-2 TGTGCCAGCAGCTTAGAGACTACTGGGGCCAACGTCCTGACTTTC CASSLETTGANVLTF
TRBD1 - TRBJ2-1 TRBV9 TGTGCCAGCAGCGTAGCTGGGACAGGGGTTCGGGCCTACAATGAGCAGTTCTTC CASSVAGTGVRAYNEQFF
TRBD2 once TRBJ2-7 TRBV28 TGTGCCAGCAGTTTATCCGGGAGGTCCTCCTACGAGCAGTACTTC CASSLSGRSSYEQYF
- - TRBJ2-3 TRBV13 TGTGCCAGCAGCTTACCGACTAGCACAGATACGCAGTATTTT CASSLPTSTDTQYF
TRBD2 - TRBJ2-1 TRBV27 TGTGCCAGCAGCGGGACAGTAACTAGCGGGAGGCATGAGCAGTTCTTC CASSGTVTSGRHEQFF
- once TRBJ1-1 TRBV28 TGTGCCAGCAGACCCACTGCAGGGGAAGGTTCTGAAGCTTTCTTT CASRPTAGEGSEAFF
- - TRBJ1-6 TRBV5-6 TGTGCCAGCAGCTTGGACCAGGGACTCTATAATTCACCCCTCCACTTT CASSLDQGLYNSPLHF
- - TRBJ2-1 TRBV2 TGTGCCAGCAGCCCCACTAGTGATGAGCAGTTCTTC CASSPTSDEQFF
- - TRBJ1-1 TRBV10-3 TGTGCCATCAGTGAAGGGGCGTTAGAAGAAGCTTTCTTT CAISEGALEEAFF
- - TRBJ2-1 TRBV15 TGTGCCACCAGCAGTACTTCCTACAATGAGCAGTTCTTC CATSSTSYNEQFF
- - TRBJ2-1 TRBV10-3 TGTGCCATCACCAGGGACTCCTACAATGAGCAGTTCTTC CAITRDSYNEQFF
- - TRBJ2-7 TRBV6-2/TRBV6-3 TGTGCCAGCAGCGCTAGCTCCGAGCAGTACTTC CASSASSEQYF
TRBD1 - TRBJ1-6 TRBV28 TGTGCCAGCAGTCTCCGATCAGGGACAGGGGGCTCACCCCTCCACTTT CASSLRSGTGGSPLHF
- - TRBJ2-2 TRBV28 TGTGCCAGCAGTTCAGACAGAGGCTCGAACACCGGGGAGCTGTTTTTT CASSSDRGSNTGELFF
- - TRBJ2-3 TRBV20-1 TGCAGTGCGGGGGCCCTTTCTACGCAGTATTTT CSAGALSTQYF
TRBD1 - TRBJ1-2 TRBV6-6 TGTGCCAGCAGTGATCCGGGGACAGGGGATGGCTACACCTTC CASSDPGTGDGYTF
- - TRBJ2-5 TRBV28 TGTGCCAGCTGGGACTTTAACGGAGAGACCCAGTACTTC CASWDFNGETQYF